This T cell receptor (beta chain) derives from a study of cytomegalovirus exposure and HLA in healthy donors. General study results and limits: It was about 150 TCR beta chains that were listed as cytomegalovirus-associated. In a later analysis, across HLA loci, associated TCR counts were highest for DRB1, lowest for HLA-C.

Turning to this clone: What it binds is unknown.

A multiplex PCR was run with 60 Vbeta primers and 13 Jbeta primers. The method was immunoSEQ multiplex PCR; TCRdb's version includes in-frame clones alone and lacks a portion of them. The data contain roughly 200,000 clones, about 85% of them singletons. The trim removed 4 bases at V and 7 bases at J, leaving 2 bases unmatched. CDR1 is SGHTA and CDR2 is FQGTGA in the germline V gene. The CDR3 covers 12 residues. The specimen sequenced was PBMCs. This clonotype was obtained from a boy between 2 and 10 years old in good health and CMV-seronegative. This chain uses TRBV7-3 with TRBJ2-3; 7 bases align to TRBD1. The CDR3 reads CASSSGGNTQYF. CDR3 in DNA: TGTGCCAGCAGCTCAGGGGGTAATACGCAGTATTTT.